The source of this T cell receptor (beta chain) is a study of blood T cell repertoires in COVID-19. On the study more broadly: From the United States, Italy and Spain came samples of acute and convalescent COVID-19. Sample material is recorded as cDNA or gDNA derived from T cells, B-cell-depleted T cells, or PBMCs.

This clone was detected a few times. There are 15 residues in the CDR3. V lost 1 base to trimming and J lost 0 bases, with 10 bases between them. The germline gives CDR1 SEHNR, CDR2 FQNEAQ (reference sequence). As handled by the study authors: For nucleated cells, counts were estimated from reference gene primer amplification. Measured with immunoSEQ multiplex PCR; TCRdb has only the in-frame clones, and not every one. V and J calls and clone size are given by that table; D and trimming were obtained from the DNA. The sample has approximately 97,000 clones, around 84% seen once; the top ten hold 3.5% to 5.5%.

Sequencing was carried out using peripheral blood. The chain recombines TRBV7-9 with TRBJ2-7, with a weak D call TRBD1 (5 bases). The clonotype originates from a human donor in a cohort sampled during active COVID-19. DNA of the CDR3: TGTGCCAGCAGCTTAGGGCCAGGGAACTCCTACGAGCAGTACTTC. Its protein product is CASSLGPGNSYEQYF.